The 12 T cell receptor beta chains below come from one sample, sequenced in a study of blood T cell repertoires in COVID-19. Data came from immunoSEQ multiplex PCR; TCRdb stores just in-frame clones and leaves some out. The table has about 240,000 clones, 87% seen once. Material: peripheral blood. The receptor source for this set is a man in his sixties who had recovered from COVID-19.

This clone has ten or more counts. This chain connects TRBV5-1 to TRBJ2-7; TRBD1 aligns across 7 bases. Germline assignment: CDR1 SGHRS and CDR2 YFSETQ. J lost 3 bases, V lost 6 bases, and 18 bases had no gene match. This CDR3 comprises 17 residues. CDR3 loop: CASTELLTTGAHYEQYF. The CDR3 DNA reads TGCGCCAGCACCGAATTACTAACAACAGGGGCTCACTACGAGCAGTACTTC.

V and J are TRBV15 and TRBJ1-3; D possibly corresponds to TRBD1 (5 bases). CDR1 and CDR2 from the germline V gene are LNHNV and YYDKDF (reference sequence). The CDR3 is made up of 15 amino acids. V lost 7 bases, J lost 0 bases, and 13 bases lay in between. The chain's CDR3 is CATTPTVGSGNTIYF. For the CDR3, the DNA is TGTGCCACCACCCCGACAGTGGGCTCTGGAAACACCATATATTTT.

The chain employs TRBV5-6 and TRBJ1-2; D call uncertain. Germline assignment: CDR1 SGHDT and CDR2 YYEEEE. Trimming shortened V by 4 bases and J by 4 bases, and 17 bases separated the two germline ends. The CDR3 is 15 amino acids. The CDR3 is CASSPSPRVSYGYTF. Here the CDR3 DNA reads TGTGCCAGCAGCCCGAGTCCGCGGGTCTCCTATGGCTACACCTTC.

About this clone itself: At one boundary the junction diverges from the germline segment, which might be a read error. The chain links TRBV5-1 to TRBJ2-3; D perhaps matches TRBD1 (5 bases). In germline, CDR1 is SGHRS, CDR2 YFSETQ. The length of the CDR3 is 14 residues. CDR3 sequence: CASSLNARTGTQYF. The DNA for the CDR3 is TGCGCCAGCAGCTTGAACGCAAGAACAGGTACGCAGTATTTT.

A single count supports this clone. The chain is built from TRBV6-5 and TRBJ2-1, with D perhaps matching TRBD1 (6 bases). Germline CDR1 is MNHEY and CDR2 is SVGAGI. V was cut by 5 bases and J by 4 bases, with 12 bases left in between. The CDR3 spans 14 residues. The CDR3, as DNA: TGTGCCAGCAGTAGGGGGACAACTTACAATGAGCAGTTCTTC. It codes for CASSRGTTYNEQFF.

For the CDR3, the DNA is TGCGCCAGCAGCTTTGACAGGGGAGTCGACACTGAAGCTTTCTTT. This encodes CASSFDRGVDTEAFF. The rearrangement links TRBV5-1 to TRBJ1-1; TRBD1 agrees at 8 bases. Germline CDR1 reads SGHRS; CDR2 reads YFSETQ. The CDR3 sequence is 15 residues long. The V segment lost 2 bases and the J segment 3 bases; nucleotides outside the gene matches: 6.

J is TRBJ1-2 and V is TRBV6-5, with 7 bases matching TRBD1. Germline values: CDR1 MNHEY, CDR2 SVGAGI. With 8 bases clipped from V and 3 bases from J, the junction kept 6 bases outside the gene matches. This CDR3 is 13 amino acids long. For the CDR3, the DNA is TGTGCCAGCCGCCAGGGACAGCACTATGGCTACACCTTC. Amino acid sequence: CASRQGQHYGYTF.

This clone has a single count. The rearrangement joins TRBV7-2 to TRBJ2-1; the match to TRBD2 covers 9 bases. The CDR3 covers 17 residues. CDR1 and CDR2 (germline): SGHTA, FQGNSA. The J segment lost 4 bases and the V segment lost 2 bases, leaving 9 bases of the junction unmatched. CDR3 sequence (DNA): TGTGCCAGCAGCTTAAATTCAGCGGGGGGACATTACAATGAGCAGTTCTTC. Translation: CASSLNSAGGHYNEQFF.

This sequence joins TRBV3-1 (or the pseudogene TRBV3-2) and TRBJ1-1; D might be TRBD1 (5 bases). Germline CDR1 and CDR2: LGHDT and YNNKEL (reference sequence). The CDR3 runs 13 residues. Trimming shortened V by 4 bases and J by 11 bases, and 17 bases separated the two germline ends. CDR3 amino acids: CASSPIPRGRAFF. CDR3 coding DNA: TGTGCCAGCAGCCCAATCCCTAGGGGTAGGGCTTTCTTT.

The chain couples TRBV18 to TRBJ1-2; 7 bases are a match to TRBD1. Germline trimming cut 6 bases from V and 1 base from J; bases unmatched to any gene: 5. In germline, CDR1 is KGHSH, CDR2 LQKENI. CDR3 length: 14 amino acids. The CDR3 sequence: CASSPDRHNYGYTF. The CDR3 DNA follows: TGTGCCAGCTCCCCGGACAGGCATAACTATGGCTACACCTTC.

DNA for the CDR3: TGTGCCAGCAGCGCAACCCAGGGGCCAGATACGCAGTATTTT. This encodes CASSATQGPDTQYF. The rearrangement uses TRBV6-4 and TRBJ2-3, with D possibly TRBD1 on 6 matching bases. V lost 6 bases and J lost 4, with 14 bases in between. The CDR3 sequence is 14 residues long. Germline loops: CDR1 MRHNA, CDR2 SNTAGT.

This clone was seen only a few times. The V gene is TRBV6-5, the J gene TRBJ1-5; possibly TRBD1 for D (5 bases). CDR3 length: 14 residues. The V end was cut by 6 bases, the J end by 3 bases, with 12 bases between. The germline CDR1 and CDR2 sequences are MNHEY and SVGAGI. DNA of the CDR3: TGTGCCAGCAGCTTCGACAGAGACAATCAGCCCCAGCATTTT. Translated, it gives CASSFDRDNQPQHF.